This T cell receptor beta chain stems from a study of T cells in Graves' hyperthyroidism and ophthalmopathy. TCR beta CDR3 sequences were amplified from RNA transcripts. TCR CDR3 regions were first amplified by RT-PCR with HTBI primers. TCRdb called the multiplex PCR reads again in MiXCR, with one record for every CDR3 protein. The repertoire holds more than 500,000 distinct CDR3 sequences, with around 15% as singletons. PBMCs came from 9 to 10 ml fresh peripheral blood. CDR3 length equals 15 residues. Germline lookup yields CDR1 MNHNY and CDR2 SVGAGI (reference sequence). The germline V and J ends were trimmed by 2 bases and 1 base, with 11 bases remaining between them.

Sequencing was performed on blood. The source of this sequence is a woman between 25 and 40 years old with Graves' ophthalmopathy. The V and J genes are TRBV6-6 and TRBJ2-5; D is undetermined. The CDR3 spells CASSYVADLQETQYF. CDR3 nucleotide sequence: TGTGCCAGCAGTTACGTGGCGGACCTCCAAGAGACCCAGTACTTC.